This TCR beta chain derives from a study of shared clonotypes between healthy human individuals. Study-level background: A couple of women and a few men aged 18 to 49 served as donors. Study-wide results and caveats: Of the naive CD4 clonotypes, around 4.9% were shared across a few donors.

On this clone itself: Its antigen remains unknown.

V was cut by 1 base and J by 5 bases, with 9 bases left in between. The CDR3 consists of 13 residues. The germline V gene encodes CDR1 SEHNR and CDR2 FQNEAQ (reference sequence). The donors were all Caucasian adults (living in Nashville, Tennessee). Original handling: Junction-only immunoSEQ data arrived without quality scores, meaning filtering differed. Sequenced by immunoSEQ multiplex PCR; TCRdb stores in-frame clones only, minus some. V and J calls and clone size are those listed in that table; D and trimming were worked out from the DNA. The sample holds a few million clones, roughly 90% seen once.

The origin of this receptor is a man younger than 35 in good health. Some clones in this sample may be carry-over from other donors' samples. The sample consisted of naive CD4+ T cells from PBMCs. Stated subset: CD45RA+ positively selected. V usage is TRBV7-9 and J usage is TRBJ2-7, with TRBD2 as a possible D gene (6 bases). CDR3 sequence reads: CASSLVGEDEQYF. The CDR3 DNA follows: TGTGCCAGCAGCTTAGTTGGGGAGGACGAGCAGTACTTC.